A single sample gave rise to the 27 T cell receptor beta chains below, sequenced in a study of response to subunit inactivated influenza vaccine. TCRdb recomputed calls from the RT-PCR reads with MiXCR, one row per CDR3 protein. The sample has roughly 570,000 distinct CDR3 sequences; 14% are singletons. The sequenced sample was PBMCs from blood, obtained 11 to 12 days after vaccination. The receptors here all came from a man aged 45-65 years who received an inactivated influenza vaccine.

This clonotype appeared a few times. The chain has TRBV4-3 and TRBJ2-5; D ambiguous. The germline CDR1 and CDR2 sequences are LGHNA and YSLEER. V lost 0 bases and J lost 4, with 6 bases in between. The CDR3 runs to 13 residues. CDR3 sequence: CASSQDNGETQYF. The CDR3 nucleotides read TGCGCCAGCAGCCAAGATAATGGAGAGACCCAGTACTTC.

This clonotype was seen more than once but under ten times. This chain joins TRBV4-2 and TRBJ2-5; TRBD2 aligns across 9 bases. Germline V lookup: CDR1 LGHNA, CDR2 YNFKEQ. V shed 4 bases, J shed 2 bases, and the junction held 5 bases outside the gene matches. This CDR3 region has 15 residues. The CDR3 protein is CASSPRLAAQETQYF. Here the CDR3 DNA reads TGTGCCAGCAGCCCTCGACTAGCGGCACAAGAGACCCAGTACTTC.

The V gene is TRBV4-2, the J gene TRBJ2-3, with TRBD2 identical over 10 bases. The ends lost 1 base at V and 7 bases at J; junction bases unmatched: 8. In germline, CDR1 is LGHNA, CDR2 YNFKEQ. The CDR3 loop spans 16 amino acids. CDR3 amino acids: CASSQVSGGASHTQYF. CDR3 sequence (DNA): TGTGCCAGCAGCCAAGTAAGCGGGGGGGCCTCTCATACGCAGTATTTT.

This clonotype has a handful of counts. CDR3 coding DNA: TGTGCCAGCAGTCACGGACAGGGGAGCTACGAGCAGTACTTC. Translating it yields CASSHGQGSYEQYF. The chain is built from TRBV6-2 or TRBV6-3 and TRBJ2-7, with 9 nucleotides matching TRBD1. The junction had 5 bases not matched to a gene; V was cut back by 5 bases and J by 3 bases. The CDR3 contains 14 residues. The germline V gene has CDR1 MNHEY and CDR2 SVGEGT.

Regarding this clonotype: The germline gene is not matched at one end of the junction; a read error may be the cause. This chain links TRBV18 with TRBJ2-3, with D perhaps matching TRBD1 (5 bases). This CDR3 has 15 residues. Germline lookup yields CDR1 KGHSH and CDR2 LQKENI. The CDR3 sequence: CDSSPISGSTDTQYF. In DNA form, the CDR3 reads TGTGACAGCTCACCAATCTCAGGGAGCACAGATACGCAGTATTTT.

This clonotype was seen more than once but under ten times. J is TRBJ2-1 and V is TRBV11-2, with TRBD2 matching over 10 bases. CDR3 length: 15 residues. The germline V gene encodes CDR1 SGHAT and CDR2 FQNNGV. V shed 1 base and J 6 bases; nucleotides not matched to a gene: 3. The CDR3 nucleotides read TGTGCCAGCAGCTTAGGGGCTAGCGGGAGCAATGAGCAGTTCTTC. Its translation is CASSLGASGSNEQFF.

This clonotype was picked up many times. CDR3 loop: CASSPGTGAGETQYF. CDR3 DNA: TGTGCCAGCAGTCCGGGGACAGGCGCGGGGGAGACCCAGTACTTC. This chain links TRBV27 with TRBJ2-5, with TRBD1 matching over 8 bases. With 5 bases clipped from V and 5 bases from J, the junction kept 10 bases outside the gene matches. Germline CDR1 is MNHEY and CDR2 is SMNVEV (reference sequence). This CDR3 has 15 residues.

This chain connects TRBV6-5 to TRBJ1-2, with TRBD1 matching 9 bases. Germline V lookup: CDR1 MNHEY, CDR2 SVGAGI. This CDR3 has 14 residues. V was clipped by 1 base and J by 7 bases; unmatched bases: 4. CDR3 bases: TGTGCCAGCAGTTACTTACAGGGGGCAGCTGGCTACACCTTC. This encodes CASSYLQGAAGYTF.

This chain connects TRBV27 to TRBJ2-1; D gene uncertain. This CDR3 has 13 residues. The germline V and J ends were trimmed by 0 bases and 7 bases, with 7 bases remaining between them. Germline V CDR1 and CDR2: MNHEY, SMNVEV (reference sequence). In nucleotides, the CDR3 is TGTGCCAGCAGTTTATCGGTGGTAAATGAGCAGTTCTTC. Amino acids: CASSLSVVNEQFF.

At least ten counts were recorded for this clonotype. The V call is TRBV7-3, the J call TRBJ2-2, with D possibly matching TRBD1 (5 bases). The germline CDR1 and CDR2 sequences are SGHTA and FQGTGA. The CDR3 contains 14 residues. V lost 5 bases, J lost 7 bases, and 14 bases lay in between. CDR3 DNA sequence: TGTGCCAGCAGCCTCCAGGGAACTTTCGGGGAGCTGTTTTTT. Translated, it gives CASSLQGTFGELFF.

Ten or more counts support this clonotype. The chain is built from TRBV4-3 and TRBJ2-1; D may be TRBD1 (6 bases). Looked up from germline, CDR1 is LGHNA and CDR2 is YSLEER. The CDR3 is 14 amino acids. The germline V and J ends were trimmed by 1 base and 6 bases, with 10 bases remaining between them. The CDR3 protein is CASSQGPGVNEQFF. CDR3 DNA: TGCGCCAGCAGCCAAGGCCCAGGGGTCAATGAGCAGTTCTTC.

This clonotype was seen a few times. The rearrangement uses TRBV5-1 and TRBJ1-5; D might be TRBD1 (5 bases). Trimming left V 4 bases short and J 5 bases short, with 13 bases between. The germline CDR1 and CDR2 sequences are SGHRS and YFSETQ. This CDR3 comprises 14 residues. CDR3 coding DNA: TGCGCCAGCAGCCCTGAGGGGTCTCATCAGCCCCAGCATTTT. Amino acids: CASSPEGSHQPQHF.

There are many counts of this clonotype. The chain uses TRBV28 and TRBJ1-1; D remains ambiguous. The CDR3 loop spans 11 amino acids. CDR1 is MDHEN, CDR2 SYDVKM, per germline. V shed 5 bases and J shed 11 bases, with 12 bases lying between them. The CDR3 DNA reads as TGTGCCAGCAGTGTTATGGCGGTTGCTTTCTTT. It translates to CASSVMAVAFF.

The rearrangement uses TRBV10-2 and TRBJ2-5; 9 bases map to TRBD2. J gave up 7 bases and V 8 bases, and 20 bases lay outside the gene matches. CDR1 WSHSY and CDR2 SAAADI come from the germline V gene. The CDR3 runs 17 residues. CDR3 residues: CASQFTAGGRKIATQYF. In DNA, the CDR3 is TGCGCCAGCCAATTTACAGCGGGGGGCCGTAAAATTGCGACCCAGTACTTC.

This clonotype was observed many times. This chain uses TRBV20-1 with TRBJ2-7; 7 bases map to TRBD1. V was clipped by 3 bases and J by 9 bases; unmatched bases: 11. Germline V gene sequence: CDR1 DFQATT, CDR2 SNEGSKA (reference sequence). The CDR3 runs to 13 residues. CDR3 nucleotide sequence: TGCAGTGCTAGTTCCCCGACAGGGCCGGGGCAGTACTTC. This gives the protein CSASSPTGPGQYF.

This clonotype appeared a few times. The CDR3 reads CASSLVRLGHTQYF. The CDR3 DNA sequence: TGCGCCAGCAGCTTGGTTAGGCTCGGACATACGCAGTATTTT. The chain is built from TRBV5-1 and TRBJ2-3; unclear D gene. Germline V lookup: CDR1 SGHRS, CDR2 YFSETQ. CDR3 size: 14 residues. V lost 0 bases, J lost 7 bases, and 12 bases lay in between.

The chain employs TRBV6-2 or TRBV6-3 and TRBJ2-1; 12 bases agree with TRBD2. In germline, CDR1 is MNHEY, CDR2 SVGEGT. The ends lost 2 bases at V and 6 bases at J; junction bases unmatched: 5. This CDR3 has 16 amino acids. The DNA for the CDR3 is TGTGCCAGCAGTTACCCTAGCGGGAGGGGGAGCAATGAGCAGTTCTTC. It codes for CASSYPSGRGSNEQFF.

This clonotype was counted a few times. The CDR3 here is CASSYSGEVSYNEQFF. CDR3 nucleotide sequence: TGTGCCAGCAGTTACTCTGGAGAAGTCTCCTACAATGAGCAGTTCTTC. The chain recombines TRBV6-5 with TRBJ2-1, with unresolved D. Germline V gene data show CDR1 as MNHEY and CDR2 as SVGAGI. The CDR3 is 16 residues long. V was pared by 0 bases and J by 0 bases, with 9 bases between.

The CDR3 here is CASSQDAGAWETQYF. CDR3 sequence (DNA): TGCGCCAGCAGCCAAGACGCGGGAGCATGGGAGACCCAGTACTTC. This sequence joins TRBV4-1 and TRBJ2-5, with 7 bases fitting TRBD2. With 0 bases clipped from V and 5 bases from J, the junction kept 6 bases outside the gene matches. The CDR3 has 15 residues. Looked up from germline, CDR1 is MGHRA and CDR2 is YSYEKL.

There are many counts of this clonotype. V gene TRBV18 combines with J gene TRBJ2-1; 8 bases are a match to TRBD2. The CDR3 length is 14 residues. V shed 8 bases and J 0 bases; nucleotides not matched to a gene: 3. Germline V gene data show CDR1 as KGHSH and CDR2 as LQKENI. The CDR3 DNA follows: TGTGCCAGCCTAGCGGGCCGCTCCTACAATGAGCAGTTCTTC. Amino acids: CASLAGRSYNEQFF.

V and J are TRBV12-3 or TRBV12-4 and TRBJ2-1; D may be TRBD2 (6 bases). The CDR3 runs to 14 residues. V dropped 7 bases and J dropped 3 bases, with 13 bases sitting between them. The CDR3 bases are TGTGCCAGCACGCCCGGAGGGTTCTACAATGAGCAGTTCTTC. This translates into CASTPGGFYNEQFF.

This clonotype came up a few times. V gene TRBV10-3 combines with J gene TRBJ2-5; D unclear. Trimming removed 3 bases from V and 1 base from J, with 9 bases in between. Germline assignment: CDR1 ENHRY and CDR2 SYGVKD. The CDR3 loop spans 14 amino acids. Here the CDR3 reads CAISEGTPQETQYF. The CDR3 region has the DNA TGTGCCATCAGTGAAGGCACACCCCAAGAGACCCAGTACTTC.

This clonotype occurred a few times. The V gene is TRBV6-2 or TRBV6-3, the J gene TRBJ2-7; 7 nucleotides match TRBD1. V lost 0 bases to trimming and J lost 7 bases; unmatched junction nucleotides: 9. This CDR3 spans 15 amino acids. Looked up from germline, CDR1 is MNHEY and CDR2 is SVGEGT. The CDR3 nucleotides are TGTGCCAGCAGTTACTCCGAGACAGGGTCATCGGAGCAGTACTTC. Translated, it gives CASSYSETGSSEQYF.

The table lists this clonotype with a few counts. The V gene is TRBV4-3, the J gene TRBJ2-4; 7 positions agree with TRBD1. Germline trimming cut 0 bases from V and 1 base from J; bases unmatched to any gene: 12. This CDR3 spans 19 amino acids. The germline CDR1 and CDR2 sequences are LGHNA and YSLEER. The CDR3 protein is CASSQEWGRGLAAKNIQYF. DNA for the CDR3: TGCGCCAGCAGCCAAGAGTGGGGCAGGGGGTTGGCGGCCAAAAACATTCAGTACTTC.

This clonotype has more than one count but fewer than ten. The rearrangement uses TRBV20-1 and TRBJ1-3; 9 bases align to TRBD1. The V and J ends lost 6 bases and 4 bases, in that order; junction bases with no gene match: 7. From germline, CDR1 is DFQATT and CDR2 SNEGSKA (reference sequence). The CDR3 sequence is 14 residues long. CDR3 in amino acids: CSATRTGAGNTIYF. CDR3 bases: TGCAGTGCCACTAGGACAGGGGCCGGAAACACCATATATTTT.

In its sample, this clonotype was seen many times. The chain combines TRBV5-1 with TRBJ2-1; D unresolved. Deletions cut 5 bases from V and 4 bases from J, with 10 bases between. The CDR3 runs 13 residues. Germline loops: CDR1 SGHRS, CDR2 YFSETQ. Written as DNA, the CDR3 is TGCGCCAGCAGTTTCGCCCAATACAATGAGCAGTTCTTC. Translated: CASSFAQYNEQFF.

The chain links TRBV11-2 to TRBJ2-1, with 11 positions matching TRBD2. Germline V gene data show CDR1 as SGHAT and CDR2 as FQNNGV. J lost 1 base, V lost 6 bases, and 5 bases had no gene match. The CDR3 extends over 16 amino acids. CDR3 amino acids: CASRVSGRVSYNEQFF. The CDR3, as DNA: TGTGCCAGCAGGGTTAGCGGGAGGGTTTCCTACAATGAGCAGTTCTTC.